Listed here is a single TCR beta chain. Its antigen is not known. Per germline, CDR1 SQVTM and CDR2 ANQGSEA. The ends were cut back, 5 bases at V and 2 bases at J, with 12 bases in the middle. The CDR3 runs to 14 residues. The data are from a study of T cells in localized non-small cell lung cancer. The repertoire was sequenced with immunoSEQ multiplex PCR; TCRdb's copy has only in-frame clones and lacks some. This table has 38,000 or so clones, roughly 85% appearing once. Points from the study as a whole: Sequence data derive from only one tumor region, so heterogeneity remains possible. Of the tissues analyzed, uninvolved adjacent lung showed maximal T cell clonality, greater than tumor. Longer survival (overall) was linked to higher T cell density in blood.

The receptor was isolated from an older male donor with stage II lung adenocarcinoma. The sequencing here drew on peripheral blood mononuclear cells, taken before any cancer treatment. The chain employs TRBV29-1 and TRBJ2-2; the D gene is possibly TRBD1 (5 bases). CDR3 residues: CSVQETANTGELFF. Written as DNA, the CDR3 is TGCAGCGTTCAGGAGACAGCTAACACCGGGGAGCTGTTTTTT.